This TCR beta chain was recorded in a study of blood T cell repertoires in COVID-19. Study-level background: The study drew acute and convalescent COVID-19 samples from the United States, Italy and Spain. PBMCs, B-cell-depleted T cells, or T cells were the source of the cDNA or gDNA that made up the material.

The germline gives CDR1 MNHEY, CDR2 SMNVEV (reference sequence). V lost 4 bases and J 5 bases, leaving 15 bases between the germline ends. The CDR3 covers 15 residues. Per the authors' pipeline: Estimates of nucleated cell counts were drawn from the amplification of reference gene primers. Profiling relied on immunoSEQ multiplex PCR, and the TCRdb table lists in-frame clones only, not all of them. The V and J calls and clone size come from that table; D and trimming were worked out from the DNA. The top ten clones hold around 7% of a sample with 150,000 to 200,000 clones, 80% of them seen once. This chain joins TRBV27 and TRBJ2-1, with a weak D call TRBD2 (6 bases). Sequencing was performed on peripheral blood. This TCR was recovered from a man aged 65 to 85 with active or convalescent COVID-19. The CDR3 sequence is CASSSALDYHNEQFF. The CDR3 region has the DNA TGTGCCAGCAGTTCGGCCCTGGACTATCACAATGAGCAGTTCTTC.